This entry is about one T cell receptor beta chain. The antigen is unknown. This entry comes from a study of cytomegalovirus exposure and HLA in healthy donors. Study context: For the approximately 410 genotyped donors, roughly 81% fell within the Caucasian-associated ancestry cluster.

60 Vbeta and 13 Jbeta primers were used in PCR. Some clones are missing from TCRdb's copy, which holds only in-frame ones; the method was immunoSEQ multiplex PCR. This table holds roughly 100,000 clones, around three quarters found once. The V gene lost 3 bases and the J gene lost 3 bases, with 12 bases spanning the gap. This CDR3 comprises 16 residues. CDR1 and CDR2 from the germline V gene are LNHDA and SQIVND (reference sequence). General observations from the study: About 87% or about 30% of the time was how often most TCR beta V segments were productive, according to an earlier analysis. Most observed TCR sequences were rare, whereas some public TCRs were detected in many donors. DRB1 had the most TCR associations and HLA-C the fewest, a later analysis found, with rates varying by HLA locus.

The J gene is TRBJ2-6, the V gene TRBV19; D not resolved. The material sequenced was PBMCs. The sequence derives from a woman under 30 in good health and CMV-seropositive. The CDR3 nucleotides read TGTGCCAGTAGTATCACGGCCCCGGGTGGGGCCAACGTCCTGACTTTC. This codes for CASSITAPGGANVLTF.